A selection of T cell receptor beta chains follows, all from one sample in a study of T-cell reconstitution after alpha-beta-depleted transplantation in children. TCRdb itself ran the PCR reads through MiXCR, one entry per CDR3 protein. The data show about 900,000 distinct CDR3 sequences, with about 29% seen just once and under 30% held by the top ten. Sequenced here: PBMCs, mostly from graft donor cells, sampled 360 days after TCRalphabeta/CD19-depleted stem cell transplant. All receptors derive from a boy under three years old who had a stem cell transplant for SCID, so the T cells may come from the graft donor. CDR3s include the opening cysteine and the closing phenylalanine or tryptophan. Fields, in order: D gene, V gene, CDR3 protein. A D gene is named only where the DNA matches it firmly.

>.|TRBV11-2
CASSARSVRETQYF
>.|TRBV5-6
CASSLYMFWQETQYF
>TRBD2|TRBV24-1
CATSDPDGGGQETQYF
>TRBD1|TRBV5-1
CASSSGQPRGTQYF
>TRBD1|TRBV6-5
CASSYGRTGEMNEQFF
>.|TRBV20-1
CSGRGREGLTSTDTQYF
>.|TRBV3-1
CASSQGWANEQFF
>.|TRBV4-2
CASSQEAGEGSSPLHF
>.|TRBV20-1
CSAAVPNTEAFF
>.|TRBV11-2
CASSPGTTTYEQYF
>.|TRBV5-1
CASSLESRNQPQHF
>.|TRBV28
CASSLHGAAPSPYEQYF
>.|TRBV20-1
CSASPLRGPNSPLHF
>.|TRBV20-1
CSARVMGVGYGYTF
>.|TRBV20-1
CSASQTEHSTDTQYF
>TRBD1|TRBV28
CASSPNRDRGDHEQYF
>.|TRBV2
CASSVMRVGSEKLMYF
>.|TRBV29-1
CSVDVVGNWETQYF
>.|TRBV27
CASSTANTGELFF
>TRBD2|TRBV7-8
CASSLEGGGALNEQFF
>TRBD2|TRBV9
CASSVGAGSTDTQYF
>TRBD2|TRBV20-1
CSARDGSTSGGSDTQYF
>.|TRBV9
CASSGRIQGKKNSPLHF
>.|TRBV29-1
CSVARNYGYTF
>TRBD2|TRBV12-3/TRBV12-4
CASSSHLAGGTKTGELFF
>.|TRBV24-1
CATRRGEGTEAFF
>.|TRBV29-1
CSVPLAGRGTDTQYF
>TRBD2|TRBV3-1
CASSRRAGAHEQYF
>.|TRBV4-3
CASSQDKAFDTDTQYF
>.|TRBV5-5
CASSLEAGNIQYF
>.|TRBV5-1
CASSPGQLMNSYEQYF
>.|TRBV20-1
CSARSGRDPSYEQYF
>TRBD2|TRBV4-1
CASSPPFLAGGYNEQFF
>TRBD1|TRBV5-6
CASSPIGTGSGNTIYF
>TRBD1|TRBV12-3/TRBV12-4
CASFNRGTTDTQYF
>TRBD1|TRBV12-3/TRBV12-4
CASGTDYTGELFF
>.|TRBV20-1
CSASMWETQYF
>.|TRBV9
CASTPNLASYNEQFF
>.|TRBV5-1
CASSLGADQPQHF
>.|TRBV7-9
CASSLASAGGPGNTIYF
>.|TRBV12-3/TRBV12-4
CASNSGSTDTQYF
>TRBD1|TRBV18
CASSPRPDRDTEAFF
>TRBD1|TRBV2
CASSERDRAWNTGELFF
>.|TRBV4-2
CASSQDRSGGGNTIYF
>TRBD1|TRBV12-3/TRBV12-4
CASGQAGVYYEQYF
>.|TRBV7-9
CATRPFSYQETQYF
>.|TRBV5-5
CASSLRLTPYGYTF
>.|TRBV13
CASSSEGISPDTQYF
>TRBD2|TRBV20-1
CSARDRLAGARYNEQFF
>TRBD1|TRBV15
CATSRGQGGVYEQYF
>.|TRBV15
CATSNGNQPQHF
>TRBD2|TRBV4-3
CASSQDRYLAGNTGELFF
>.|TRBV20-1
CSARSQGRNEKLFF
>TRBD1|TRBV29-1
CSVQRSQGSETQYF
>.|TRBV29-1
CSVLPTENPYEQYF
>TRBD2|TRBV7-2
CASSLAGSSGGGKETQYF
>TRBD2|TRBV6-1
CASSRGGAPGPKETQYF
>.|TRBV12-3/TRBV12-4
CASSFPLGPEAFF